Each of the 18 T cell receptor beta chains below was sequenced from the same sample in a study of shared clonotypes between healthy human individuals. Sequencing was performed with immunoSEQ multiplex PCR; in TCRdb, only in-frame clones are kept and a portion is missing. The sample records millions of clones, just over 90% being singletons. Sequencing input: naive CD4+ T cells sorted from blood. Subset of the sample: CD45RA+ positively selected. Every receptor here comes from a man younger than 35 in good health.

This chain links TRBV5-4 with TRBJ2-5; D is possibly TRBD1 (6 bases). Trimming shortened V by 4 bases and J by 2 bases, and 15 bases separated the two germline ends. Germline V gives CDR1 SGHNT, CDR2 YYREEE (reference sequence). There are 15 residues in the CDR3. In DNA, the CDR3 is TGTGCCAGCAGCGCCGGACAGACGAGGCAAGAGACCCAGTACTTC. Amino acid sequence: CASSAGQTRQETQYF.

The V gene is TRBV29-1, the J gene TRBJ1-2; TRBD1 agrees at 7 bases. The CDR3 contains 13 residues. The J segment lost 4 bases and the V segment lost 1 base, leaving 3 bases of the junction unmatched. The germline gives CDR1 SQVTM, CDR2 ANQGSEA. The CDR3 reads CSVEAGGTYGYTF. The CDR3 bases are TGCAGCGTTGAAGCAGGGGGGACCTATGGCTACACCTTC.

V usage is TRBV7-2 and J usage is TRBJ2-6; no clear D gene. CDR1 SGHTA and CDR2 FQGNSA come from the germline V gene. The CDR3 contains 16 residues. V gave up 4 bases and J gave up 0 bases, with 10 bases separating them. The CDR3 loop reads CASSSLAASGANVLTF. As DNA, the CDR3 is TGTGCCAGCAGCTCCTTAGCAGCCTCTGGGGCCAACGTCCTGACTTTC. The whole variable domain, remainder taken from reference TRBV7-2 and TRBJ2-6, is GAGVSQSPSNKVTEKGKDVELRCDPISGHTALYWYRQSLGQGLEFLIYFQGNSAPDKSGLPSDRFSAERTGGSVSTLTIQRTQQEDSAVYLCASSSLAASGANVLTFGAGSRLTVL.

This chain links TRBV6-5 with TRBJ2-2; 7 bases are shared with TRBD1. The CDR3 totals 15 residues. J was trimmed by 4 bases and V by 5 bases; bases with no gene match: 7. The germline V gene has CDR1 MNHEY and CDR2 SVGAGI. CDR3 coding DNA: TGTGCCAGCAGTGCACCGGGACAGAGCACCGGGGAGCTGTTTTTT. Amino acids: CASSAPGQSTGELFF.

This clone has only a few counts. The sample contains more than one DNA sequence encoding this CDR3. This rearrangement joins TRBV5-1 to TRBJ2-3; D remains ambiguous. The V end lost 0 bases, the J end lost 0 bases, and 5 bases lay between the germline ends. Germline V gene lookup returns CDR1 SGHRS and CDR2 YFSETQ. The CDR3 consists of 14 residues. CDR3 bases: TGCGCCAGCAGCTTGGGTGGGAGCACAGATACGCAGTATTTT. It yields the protein CASSLGGSTDTQYF. The entire variable domain, with the rest obtained from reference TRBV5-1 and TRBJ2-3, is as follows: KAGVTQTPRYLIKTRGQQVTLSCSPISGHRSVSWYQQTPGQGLQFLFEYFSETQRNKGNFPGRFSGRQFSNSRSEMNVSTLELGDSALYLCASSLGGSTDTQYFGPGTRLTVL.

The chain is built from TRBV19 and TRBJ2-2, with D tentatively TRBD1 (6 bases). The V gene's germline CDR1 is LNHDA and CDR2 SQIVND (reference sequence). V was clipped by 6 bases and J by 3 bases, with 23 bases between them. CDR3 length equals 18 residues. CDR3 DNA sequence: TGTGCCAGTAGACCCTGGACAGTAAGGGGGTCGGACACCGGGGAGCTGTTTTTT. Translating gives CASRPWTVRGSDTGELFF.

The chain employs TRBV28 and TRBJ1-1; D is undetermined. V lost 6 bases, J lost 3 bases, and 11 bases lay in between. Germline CDR1 is MDHEN and CDR2 is SYDVKM. This CDR3 has 13 residues. The DNA of the CDR3 is TGTGCCAGCAGCCCCCGTCAAGACACTGAAGCTTTCTTT. Residues: CASSPRQDTEAFF.

The chain is built from TRBV11-2 and TRBJ2-5; 8 bases map to TRBD2. The CDR3 totals 16 residues. Losses at the gene ends were 7 bases for V and 4 bases for J; bases not matched to a gene: 14. In germline, CDR1 is SGHAT, CDR2 FQNNGV. For the CDR3, the DNA is TGTGCCAGCACCGAAGCAGGGACTAGTATTCCAGAGACCCAGTACTTC. Translated, it gives CASTEAGTSIPETQYF.

The chain has TRBV5-4 and TRBJ2-7; a weak D match, TRBD1 (6 bases). With 3 bases removed from V and 3 bases from J, the gap between germline ends came to 13 bases. Looked up from germline, CDR1 is SGHNT and CDR2 is YYREEE (reference sequence). The CDR3 length is 14 residues. The CDR3 sequence is CASSSTGRVYEQYF. CDR3 sequence (DNA): TGTGCCAGCAGCTCGACAGGAAGGGTCTACGAGCAGTACTTC.

The chain couples TRBV10-3 to TRBJ2-7; 9 bases match TRBD1. This CDR3 is built from 13 residues. From germline, CDR1 is ENHRY and CDR2 SYGVKD. J lost 4 bases, V lost 4 bases, and 2 bases had no gene match. The CDR3 loop reads CAISGDRVYEQYF. The CDR3 DNA follows: TGTGCCATCAGTGGGGACAGGGTGTACGAGCAGTACTTC.

This sequence joins TRBV10-3 and TRBJ2-1; 9 nucleotides align to TRBD2. Germline CDR1 and CDR2: ENHRY and SYGVKD. The CDR3 runs to 13 residues. Germline trimming cut 9 bases from V and 4 bases from J; bases unmatched to any gene: 4. The CDR3 here is CAMLAGPYNEQFF. CDR3 bases: TGTGCCATGCTAGCGGGACCTTACAATGAGCAGTTCTTC.

This chain links TRBV13 with TRBJ1-3; D is unresolved. The CDR3 has 16 amino acids. CDR1 is PRHDT, CDR2 FYEKMQ, per germline (reference sequence). V lost 3 bases, J lost 0 bases, and 12 bases lay in between. The CDR3 region is CASSFRRKLSGNTIYF. In DNA, the CDR3 is TGTGCCAGCAGCTTCAGGCGGAAACTCTCTGGAAACACCATATATTTT.

The rearrangement uses TRBV30 and TRBJ2-7; D is perhaps TRBD2 (5 bases). Trimming took 0 bases from V and 5 from J, leaving 14 bases between them. The CDR3 length is 14 residues. Germline CDR1 and CDR2: GTSNPN and SVGIG (reference sequence). The CDR3 loop reads CAWSVGGSVHEQYF. The CDR3 DNA follows: TGTGCCTGGAGTGTAGGAGGATCAGTCCACGAGCAGTACTTC.

This CDR3 is CASSHGTITGELFF. CDR3 sequence (DNA): TGCGCCAGCAGCCATGGGACAATCACCGGGGAGCTGTTTTTT. The chain uses TRBV4-3 and TRBJ2-2; D possibly corresponds to TRBD1 (6 bases). The germline CDR1 and CDR2 sequences are LGHNA and YSLEER. CDR3 length equals 14 residues. Between the trimmed V and J ends, which lost 3 bases and 4 bases, there was a span of 9 bases.

This sequence joins TRBV6-6 and TRBJ1-5; 9 bases line up with TRBD1. Trimming at V came to 8 bases and at J to 4 bases, leaving 9 bases not matched to a gene. CDR1 and CDR2 (germline): MNHNY, SVGAGI (reference sequence). The CDR3 runs 15 residues. CDR3 sequence (DNA): TGTGCCAGCTCGGGACAGGGAGGAGGTAATCAGCCCCAGCATTTT. Translation gives CASSGQGGGNQPQHF.

This chain uses TRBV6-5 with TRBJ2-7; D remains unclear. CDR1 is MNHEY, CDR2 SVGAGI, per germline. This CDR3 comprises 12 residues. Trimming left V 6 bases short and J 4 bases short, with 10 bases between. CDR3 amino acids: CASSRPNYEQYF. The CDR3 DNA reads as TGTGCCAGCAGCAGACCGAATTACGAGCAGTACTTC.

This chain connects TRBV28 to TRBJ1-2; perhaps TRBD1 as D (5 bases). The germline V gene encodes CDR1 MDHEN and CDR2 SYDVKM. Deletions cut 10 bases from V and 5 bases from J, with 17 bases between. This CDR3 contains 13 residues. CDR3 sequence: CATKYGGGYGYTF. The CDR3, as DNA: TGTGCCACCAAGTACGGGGGTGGATATGGCTACACCTTC.

The V and J genes are TRBV6-6 and TRBJ2-7, with D possibly matching TRBD1 (6 bases). Germline CDR1 MNHNY, CDR2 SVGAGI (reference sequence). Trimming pared 0 bases from V and 1 base from J, leaving 10 bases between. The CDR3 loop spans 15 amino acids. In DNA form, the CDR3 reads TGTGCCAGCAGTTACTCGCAGGGGAAGTCCTACGAGCAGTACTTC. Its translation is CASSYSQGKSYEQYF.